The 4 T cell receptor beta chains listed next were all sequenced from one sample in a study of blood T cell repertoires in COVID-19. Some clones are missing from TCRdb's copy, which holds only in-frame ones; the method was immunoSEQ multiplex PCR. The sample includes about 140,000 clones, 70% to 85% of them seen just once. The sequenced material came from peripheral blood. The receptors were sampled from a woman aged 80 or over in a cohort sampled during active or convalescent COVID-19.

The V gene is TRBV13, the J gene TRBJ1-6; the match to TRBD1 covers 9 bases. Trimming at V came to 6 bases and at J to 10 bases, leaving 4 bases not matched to a gene. Looked up from germline, CDR1 is PRHDT and CDR2 is FYEKMQ (reference sequence). The CDR3 consists of 13 residues. The CDR3 DNA is TGTGCCAGCAGAAGACAGGGGGAATCACCCCTCCACTTT. This gives the protein CASRRQGESPLHF.

The genes are TRBV3-1 (or the pseudogene TRBV3-2) and TRBJ2-2; 8 bases line up with TRBD1. J gave up 1 base and V 6 bases, and 4 bases lay outside the gene matches. The CDR3 spans 15 residues. From germline, CDR1 is LGHDT and CDR2 YNNKEL (reference sequence). DNA of the CDR3: TGTGCCAGCAGACCCGGGACAGGGAACACCGGGGAGCTGTTTTTT. Its protein is CASRPGTGNTGELFF.

This clone was counted once. The genes are TRBV5-1 and TRBJ2-1; 15 bases agree with TRBD2. Germline CDR1 SGHRS, CDR2 YFSETQ. With V trimmed by 4 bases and J by 9 bases, 5 bases remained unmatched. CDR3 length: 15 residues. This CDR3 reads CASSRTSGGAIEQFF. The CDR3 DNA reads TGCGCCAGCAGCAGGACTAGCGGGGGGGCAATTGAGCAGTTCTTC. Based on the CDR3 plus reference TRBV5-1 and TRBJ2-1, the full variable domain is KAGVTQTPRYLIKTRGQQVTLSCSPISGHRSVSWYQQTPGQGLQFLFEYFSETQRNKGNFPGRFSGRQFSNSRSEMNVSTLELGDSALYLCASSRTSGGAIEQFFGPGTRLTVL.

The V call is TRBV7-2, the J call TRBJ1-2; 10 positions match TRBD1. V shed 5 bases, J shed 7 bases, and the junction held 16 bases outside the gene matches. In germline, CDR1 is SGHTA, CDR2 FQGNSA. The CDR3 spans 17 residues. CDR3 protein: CASSLAVKRTGGTGYTF. Written as DNA, the CDR3 is TGTGCCAGCAGCCTTGCGGTAAAAAGGACAGGGGGTACTGGCTACACCTTC.